Each of the 25 T cell receptor beta chains below was sequenced from the same sample in a study of post-analysis software for immune sequencing data (dated by TCRdb to between 2015 and 2017). Results the study describes overall, beyond this receptor: Patients showed significantly higher frequencies than controls for roughly five TRBV segments, among them TRBV5-6, TRBV5-1 and TRBV20-1.

Library method: PCR. Sequencer: Illumina HiSeq 2500. To reduce PCR and sequencing biases, unique molecular identifiers were incorporated into the TCR beta cDNA libraries. Starting from the raw public reads, TCRdb applied fastp trimming at Q25, assembled clones with MiXCR and retained in-frame beta chains. Rows are unified per CDR3 protein, each entry keeping the most common DNA and genes. This sample holds roughly 570,000 distinct CDR3 sequences; approximately 31% were observed only once. Of the sample, 4.5% to 7.5% falls within the top ten clones. Their antigen targets remain unknown. The sequenced sample consisted of blood. The receptor source for this set is a girl aged 2 to 17 with multiple sclerosis.

The V and J genes are TRBV5-1 and TRBJ2-5; 15 bases align to TRBD2. With V trimmed by 2 bases and J by 5 bases, 7 bases remained unmatched. CDR3 length: 17 residues. CDR1 is SGHRS and CDR2 is YFSETQ in the germline V gene. DNA of the CDR3: TGCGCCAGCAGCTTTACGGGACTAGCGGGGGGATCTGAGACCCAGTACTTC. Its translation is CASSFTGLAGGSETQYF.

The chain joins TRBV11-1 to TRBJ2-3; 16 bases line up with TRBD2. In germline, CDR1 is SGHAT, CDR2 FQDESV (reference sequence). The CDR3 runs 17 residues. J was trimmed by 5 bases and V by 5 bases; bases with no gene match: 7. CDR3 DNA: TGTGCCAGCAGCCCAGGGACTAGCGGGGGGGCTATAGATACGCAGTATTTT. This translates into CASSPGTSGGAIDTQYF.

The V and J genes are TRBV5-1 and TRBJ2-3; 15 bases agree with TRBD2. This CDR3 region has 18 residues. Losses at the gene ends were 4 bases for V and 5 bases for J; bases not matched to a gene: 11. From germline, CDR1 is SGHRS and CDR2 YFSETQ. CDR3 DNA sequence: TGCGCCAGCAGCCCGGCCGGACTAGCGGGGGGGCGGGGAGATACGCAGTATTTT. Amino acids: CASSPAGLAGGRGDTQYF.

V and J are TRBV20-1 and TRBJ2-7; no firm D call. In germline, CDR1 is DFQATT, CDR2 SNEGSKA (reference sequence). V was pared by 3 bases and J by 9 bases, with 12 bases between. The CDR3 consists of 11 residues. CDR3 coding DNA: TGCAGTGCTAGTCAACCAGGTTTGCAGTACTTC. Translated, it gives CSASQPGLQYF.

There are a few counts of this clonotype. The chain employs TRBV11-2 and TRBJ2-1; D is uncertain. V was pared by 3 bases and J by 1 base, with 13 bases between. Germline CDR1 and CDR2: SGHAT and FQNNGV. The CDR3 has 16 residues. CDR3 in DNA: TGTGCCAGCAGCTTTTTTCGGAGTGTTTCCTACAATGAGCAGTTCTTC. Translating it yields CASSFFRSVSYNEQFF.

In this sample, this clonotype turned up a few times. V usage is TRBV5-1 and J usage is TRBJ1-2; D perhaps matches TRBD1 (5 bases). From germline, CDR1 is SGHRS and CDR2 YFSETQ. CDR3 length: 14 amino acids. V was shortened by 7 bases and J by 6 bases, with 19 bases between the two germline ends. DNA of the CDR3: TGCGCCAGCGGAGCGGGACGCACGAGGAATGGCTACACCTTC. This translates into CASGAGRTRNGYTF.

The J gene is TRBJ2-1, the V gene TRBV11-1, with D unclear. The J call is in doubt because the DNA end fits TRBJ2-7 better. Germline V gene lookup returns CDR1 SGHAT and CDR2 FQDESV (reference sequence). The CDR3 consists of 16 residues. In DNA, the CDR3 is TGTGCCAGCAGCTTCGGCAGAAAGAGCTCCTACAATGAGCAGTACTTC. It yields the protein CASSFGRKSSYNEQYF.

The chain combines TRBV7-2 with TRBJ2-2; tentatively, D is TRBD2 (6 bases). CDR1 is SGHTA, CDR2 FQGNSA, per germline. There are 14 residues in the CDR3. Trimming took off 3 bases at V and 7 bases at J, with 12 bases between the two ends. CDR3 protein: CASSFSGLGGELFF. The DNA for the CDR3 is TGTGCCAGCAGCTTCAGCGGGCTAGGCGGGGAGCTGTTTTTT.

The chain combines TRBV28 with TRBJ2-4; 10 bases align to TRBD2. From germline, CDR1 is MDHEN and CDR2 SYDVKM. The trim removed 7 bases at V and 1 base at J, leaving 13 bases unmatched. CDR3 length: 18 residues. The CDR3: CASTRYSGGPLAKNIQYF. In nucleotides, the CDR3 is TGTGCCAGCACAAGATATAGCGGGGGGCCCTTGGCCAAAAACATTCAGTACTTC.

In its sample, this clonotype was seen a few times. This rearrangement joins TRBV29-1 to TRBJ1-2; D not certain. The CDR3 length is 13 residues. From germline, CDR1 is SQVTM and CDR2 ANQGSEA. The V end lost 0 bases, the J end lost 8 bases, and 13 bases lay between the germline ends. The CDR3 DNA is TGCAGCGTTGAAGATCCGGACCTGGACGGCTACACCTTC. Its protein is CSVEDPDLDGYTF.

The chain is built from TRBV20-1 and TRBJ2-6, with D hard to call. The CDR3 has 15 amino acids. V gave up 5 bases and J gave up 1 base, with 12 bases separating them. Germline CDR1 reads DFQATT; CDR2 reads SNEGSKA (reference sequence). The chain's CDR3 is CSAYGRRSGANVLTF. In DNA, the CDR3 is TGCAGTGCTTATGGACGGCGATCTGGGGCCAACGTCCTGACTTTC.

This clonotype showed up just a few times. V and J are TRBV5-1 and TRBJ1-6, with 7 bases identical to TRBD1. Per the germline V gene, CDR1 is SGHRS and CDR2 is YFSETQ. The J segment lost 7 bases and the V segment lost 2 bases, leaving 6 bases of the junction unmatched. This CDR3 contains 15 residues. The CDR3 protein is CASSFDRVGNSPLHF. DNA of the CDR3: TGCGCCAGCAGCTTCGACAGGGTTGGAAATTCACCCCTCCACTTT.

This chain uses TRBV7-8 with TRBJ2-5; D gene uncertain. The V and J ends lost 2 bases and 5 bases respectively, with 12 bases between them. Per the germline V gene, CDR1 is SGHVS and CDR2 is FQNEAQ. The CDR3 contains 14 residues. CDR3 nucleotide sequence: TGTGCCAGCAGCTTATATGCTTCCGGGGAGACCCAGTACTTC. Its protein product is CASSLYASGETQYF.

CDR3 residues: CSAVKGNTEAFF. CDR3 DNA sequence: TGCAGTGCTGTTAAAGGGAACACTGAAGCTTTCTTT. The J gene is TRBJ1-1, the V gene TRBV20-1, with D hard to call. Germline V CDR1 and CDR2: DFQATT, SNEGSKA (reference sequence). The CDR3 is made up of 12 amino acids. Between the trimmed V and J ends, which lost 5 bases and 1 base, there was a span of 8 bases.

V usage is TRBV20-1 and J usage is TRBJ2-3; D uncertain. The germline V gene has CDR1 DFQATT and CDR2 SNEGSKA (reference sequence). This CDR3 comprises 13 residues. V lost 5 bases and J lost 4, with 13 bases in between. The CDR3 coding sequence is TGCAGTGCTGGAGCCCCCGGTTCAGATACGCAGTATTTT. Translated, it gives CSAGAPGSDTQYF.

This clonotype was detected only a few times. This chain's CDR3 is CSAIKPGAGGLGQYF. DNA for the CDR3: TGCAGTGCCATCAAACCGGGAGCGGGGGGGCTCGGGCAGTACTTC. This sequence joins TRBV20-1 and TRBJ2-7; 10 positions agree with TRBD2. Germline loops: CDR1 DFQATT, CDR2 SNEGSKA (reference sequence). CDR3 size: 15 residues. V trimming: 6 bases; J trimming: 9 bases; junction bases outside the gene matches: 17.

J is TRBJ1-2 and V is TRBV4-1; D gene unclear. The V end was cut by 1 base, the J end by 0 bases, with 9 bases between. The CDR3 consists of 15 residues. Germline loops: CDR1 MGHRA, CDR2 YSYEKL. The CDR3 sequence is CASSQVGDSNYGYTF. The CDR3 nucleotides are TGCGCCAGCAGCCAAGTAGGTGACTCTAACTATGGCTACACCTTC.

The rearrangement uses TRBV14 and TRBJ2-1; 8 nucleotides line up with TRBD2. Germline CDR1 reads SGHDN; CDR2 reads FVKESK. The CDR3 has 12 residues. The trim removed 3 bases at V and 13 bases at J, leaving 5 bases unmatched. The CDR3 DNA follows: TGTGCCAGCAGCCACACCGGGACTAGTCAGTTCTTC. Translating it yields CASSHTGTSQFF.

This chain connects TRBV6-1 to TRBJ2-5; D is unresolved. The J call is doubtful: the DNA matches TRBJ2-7 better. CDR1 is MNHNS, CDR2 SASEGT, per germline. The CDR3 loop spans 14 amino acids. CDR3 in amino acids: CASSPSKACYEQYF. The CDR3 DNA sequence: TGTGCCAGCAGTCCATCCAAGGCCTGTTACGAGCAGTACTTC.

Note on this clonotype: At one of its ends the junction is not consistent with the germline gene, which may arise from a read error. This sequence joins TRBV6-1 and TRBJ1-5, with D possibly TRBD1 on 6 matching bases. Germline CDR1 is MNHNS and CDR2 is SASEGT. The CDR3 sequence is 13 residues long. The CDR3 sequence: CAGSERGAQPQHF. Written as DNA, the CDR3 is TGTGCCGGCAGTGAAAGGGGGGCCCAGCCCCAGCATTTT.

The rearrangement uses TRBV12-3 or TRBV12-4 and TRBJ1-4; D remains ambiguous. Trimming pared 8 bases from V and 4 bases from J, leaving 5 bases between. This CDR3 contains 11 residues. The CDR3 sequence is CASGVNEKLFF. CDR3 nucleotide sequence: TGTGCCAGCGGAGTTAATGAAAAACTGTTTTTT.

Comments on this clonotype: Without the conserved terminal phenylalanine or tryptophan, this CDR3 likely stems from a read error. J is TRBJ2-3 and V is TRBV12-3 or TRBV12-4; D possibly corresponds to TRBD1 (5 bases). This CDR3 contains 14 residues. Trimming took off 5 bases at V and 11 bases at J, with 20 bases between the two ends. CDR3 nucleotides: TGTGCCAGCAGTCCCACAGTGACAGCAGATGTGCAGTATTCT. The encoded protein is CASSPTVTADVQYS.

This clonotype appeared a few times. This chain connects TRBV4-2 to TRBJ2-5; D is perhaps TRBD1 (7 bases). Germline CDR1 and CDR2: LGHNA and YNFKEQ. The CDR3 length is 15 residues. V was clipped by 2 bases and J by 2 bases, with 12 bases between them. The chain's CDR3 is CASSQRGTEQETQYF. CDR3 bases: TGTGCCAGCAGCCAACGCGGGACAGAACAAGAGACCCAGTACTTC.

In its sample, this clonotype was seen once. A clone one base away is much larger, so this may be a read error. The CDR3 here is CASNSGTVTDTQYF. CDR3 DNA: TGTGCCAGCAACTCAGGGACAGTCACAGATACGCAGTATTTT. This chain links TRBV7-3 with TRBJ2-3; TRBD1 aligns across 7 bases. V shed 7 bases, J shed 2 bases, and the junction held 6 bases outside the gene matches. Germline CDR1 reads SGHTA; CDR2 reads FQGTGA. The CDR3 runs to 14 residues.

The J gene is TRBJ2-6, the V gene TRBV7-2; the D is unclear. Trimming stripped 9 bases from V and 4 bases from J, with 4 bases between. This CDR3 is built from 11 residues. Germline V gene data show CDR1 as SGHTA and CDR2 as FQGNSA. The CDR3, as DNA: TGTGCCAGTGCGGGGGCCAACGTCCTGACTTTC. Translation gives CASAGANVLTF.